The 26 T cell receptor beta chains below all came from one sample that was sequenced in a study of blood T cell repertoires in COVID-19. The repertoire was sequenced with immunoSEQ multiplex PCR; TCRdb's copy has only in-frame clones and lacks some. The sample shows fewer than 400,000 clones, around 85% of them seen only once. The sample taken for sequencing was PBMCs or T cells enriched from blood (not recorded which). Receptor source: a young man who had recovered from COVID-19.

For the CDR3, the DNA is TGTGCCAGCAGCCAGACAGGGGTCGGTACAGATACGCAGTATTTT. Amino acids: CASSQTGVGTDTQYF. The chain uses TRBV7-3 and TRBJ2-3, with 8 bases that match TRBD1. Germline-derived CDR1 and CDR2 are SGHTA and FQGTGA. CDR3 length: 15 residues. V was pared by 5 bases and J by 3 bases, with 7 bases of the junction left unmatched.

This clone was recorded only once. The genes are TRBV4-3 and TRBJ1-2; D might be TRBD1 (5 bases). V was shortened by 0 bases and J by 0 bases, with 17 bases between the two germline ends. CDR3 length equals 18 residues. Per germline, CDR1 LGHNA and CDR2 YSLEER. The CDR3 bases are TGCGCCAGCAGCCAAGAAGGTCCCTCAGGGAATTCTAACTATGGCTACACCTTC. This encodes CASSQEGPSGNSNYGYTF.

This clone appeared a single time. The chain uses TRBV4-1 and TRBJ1-4; TRBD1 agrees at 7 bases. The CDR3 covers 16 residues. J gave up 5 bases and V 4 bases, and 10 bases lay outside the gene matches. Germline V gives CDR1 MGHRA, CDR2 YSYEKL. CDR3 residues: CASSPGTGDGNEKLFF. CDR3 nucleotide sequence: TGCGCCAGCAGCCCCGGTACAGGGGACGGGAATGAAAAACTGTTTTTT.

J is TRBJ1-2 and V is TRBV5-4; 8 bases agree with TRBD1. The CDR3 has 15 residues. The V gene's germline CDR1 is SGHNT and CDR2 YYREEE (reference sequence). V lost 4 bases to trimming and J lost 3 bases; unmatched junction nucleotides: 8. CDR3 sequence: CASSHLGQGHYGYTF. The CDR3 DNA reads as TGTGCCAGCAGCCACTTAGGACAGGGCCACTATGGCTACACCTTC. The whole variable domain, remainder taken from reference TRBV5-4 and TRBJ1-2, is ETGVTQSPTHLIKTRGQQVTLRCSSQSGHNTVSWYQQALGQGPQFIFQYYREEENGRGNFPPRFSGLQFPNYSSELNVNALELDDSALYLCASSHLGQGHYGYTFGSGTRLTVV.

V gene TRBV2 combines with J gene TRBJ2-3; TRBD2 matches at 12 bases. With V trimmed by 6 bases and J by 1 base, 5 bases remained unmatched. Germline assignment: CDR1 SNHLY and CDR2 FYNNEI. The CDR3 extends over 16 amino acids. Here the CDR3 reads CASSARTSGGTDTQYF. CDR3 coding DNA: TGTGCCAGCAGCGCCCGGACTAGCGGGGGCACAGATACGCAGTATTTT. Using reference TRBV2 and TRBJ2-3 for the parts outside the CDR3, the full variable domain is EPEVTQTPSHQVTQMGQEVILRCVPISNHLYFYWYRQILGQKVEFLVSFYNNEISEKSEIFDDQFSVERPDGSNFTLKIRSTKLEDSAMYFCASSARTSGGTDTQYFGPGTRLTVL.

DNA for the CDR3: TGTGCCAGCAGCCGAGGATGGGGGGACACTGAAGCTTTCTTT. This encodes CASSRGWGDTEAFF. The chain carries TRBV7-8 and TRBJ1-1, with TRBD1 as a possible D gene (5 bases). The germline V gene encodes CDR1 SGHVS and CDR2 FQNEAQ. With 5 bases removed from V and 3 bases from J, the gap between germline ends came to 13 bases. This CDR3 spans 14 amino acids.

The V gene is TRBV11-2, the J gene TRBJ2-2; the D gene is possibly TRBD2 (6 bases). Trimming took off 3 bases at V and 7 bases at J, with 15 bases between the two ends. The CDR3 is 15 amino acids. CDR1 is SGHAT, CDR2 FQNNGV, per germline. CDR3 nucleotide sequence: TGTGCCAGCAGCTTGAGACCCGCGGAGGGCGGGGAGCTGTTTTTT. This translates into CASSLRPAEGGELFF.

This chain links TRBV4-1 with TRBJ2-7, with 8 bases matching TRBD2. V lost 4 bases to trimming and J lost 3 bases; unmatched junction nucleotides: 11. Germline-derived CDR1 and CDR2 are MGHRA and YSYEKL. The CDR3 runs 16 residues. The chain's CDR3 is CASSRLNDGGGYEQYF. In nucleotides, the CDR3 is TGCGCCAGCAGCCGCCTTAATGACGGGGGGGGCTACGAGCAGTACTTC.

This chain links TRBV5-1 with TRBJ2-7; D gene ambiguous. The CDR3 is made up of 13 amino acids. The germline V gene encodes CDR1 SGHRS and CDR2 YFSETQ. V lost 4 bases, J lost 6 bases, and 14 bases lay in between. This CDR3 is CASSPRLFREQYF. For the CDR3, the DNA is TGCGCCAGCAGCCCACGACTTTTTCGCGAGCAGTACTTC.

CDR3: CASSQDHRLAGAAEQFF. CDR3 nucleotides: TGCGCCAGCAGCCAAGATCACAGACTAGCGGGGGCTGCTGAGCAGTTCTTC. The chain combines TRBV4-3 with TRBJ2-1, with 12 bases identical to TRBD2. Looked up from germline, CDR1 is LGHNA and CDR2 is YSLEER. J lost 9 bases, V lost 0 bases, and 9 bases had no gene match. This CDR3 region has 17 residues.

This clone has just one count. The chain carries TRBV10-3 and TRBJ2-3; 7 nucleotides align to TRBD2. Germline values: CDR1 ENHRY, CDR2 SYGVKD. The V gene end was trimmed by 6 bases and the J gene end by 4 bases; junction bases not matched to a gene: 7. There are 14 residues in the CDR3. The CDR3 reads CAIRTSPPPDTQYF. DNA of the CDR3: TGTGCCATCAGGACTAGCCCGCCCCCAGATACGCAGTATTTT.

The gene calls are TRBV5-1 and TRBJ2-1; 10 bases agree with TRBD2. Trimming at V came to 4 bases and at J to 6 bases, leaving 7 bases not matched to a gene. The length of the CDR3 is 15 residues. Germline V gives CDR1 SGHRS, CDR2 YFSETQ. In DNA, the CDR3 is TGCGCCAGCAGCGATACTAGCGGGGTGTCCAATGAGCAGTTCTTC. Translation: CASSDTSGVSNEQFF.

This chain joins TRBV6-5 and TRBJ1-1; 7 bases fit TRBD1. The ends lost 7 bases at V and 8 bases at J; junction bases unmatched: 4. The length of the CDR3 is 11 residues. Germline V gene sequence: CDR1 MNHEY, CDR2 SVGAGI. CDR3 bases: TGTGCCAGCATTTTACAGGGGGAAGCTTTCTTT. Amino acid sequence: CASILQGEAFF.

The V gene is TRBV7-8, the J gene TRBJ1-6; 8 bases agree with TRBD1. Germline CDR1 reads SGHVS; CDR2 reads FQNEAQ. The junction had 15 bases not matched to a gene; V was cut back by 3 bases and J by 8 bases. This CDR3 comprises 18 residues. CDR3 residues: CASSLNHSNRGRHSPLHF. The CDR3 DNA sequence: TGTGCCAGCAGCTTGAATCATTCAAACAGGGGGAGGCATTCACCCCTCCACTTT.

V gene TRBV5-6 combines with J gene TRBJ1-2; no clear D gene. CDR3 length: 15 amino acids. Germline V CDR1 and CDR2: SGHDT, YYEEEE. V lost 3 bases, J lost 2 bases, and 14 bases lay in between. CDR3 DNA: TGTGCCAGCAGCTGGGAGGGCCTCAGAAACTATGGCTACACCTTC. Translated: CASSWEGLRNYGYTF.

V and J are TRBV11-3 and TRBJ2-2; 8 bases are a match to TRBD2. The germline CDR1 and CDR2 sequences are SGHNT and YENEEA. This CDR3 is built from 16 residues. J lost 6 bases, V lost 5 bases, and 11 bases had no gene match. The CDR3 reads CASSPDRGGLSGELFF. The CDR3 DNA is TGTGCCAGCAGCCCGGACCGGGGGGGCCTCTCCGGGGAGCTGTTTTTT.

This clone was detected only once. V and J are TRBV2 and TRBJ1-5, with TRBD1 as a possible D gene (5 bases). The germline V and J ends were trimmed by 7 bases and 5 bases, with 15 bases remaining between them. In germline, CDR1 is SNHLY, CDR2 FYNNEI. There are 14 residues in the CDR3. CDR3 sequence (DNA): TGTGCCAGCAACCCGACAGAGCGTTATCAGCCCCAGCATTTT. Amino acid sequence: CASNPTERYQPQHF.

This clone was found once. DNA of the CDR3: TGTGCCAGCAGCTTGGCACAGGGCCCCGGGGAGCTGTTTTTT. The encoded protein is CASSLAQGPGELFF. The rearrangement joins TRBV5-4 to TRBJ2-2; D might be TRBD1 (6 bases). The CDR3 consists of 14 residues. The ends were cut back, 0 bases at V and 6 bases at J, with 9 bases in the middle. Germline CDR1 SGHNT, CDR2 YYREEE (reference sequence).

This clone has just a few counts. The chain is built from TRBV11-2 and TRBJ2-7, with 7 bases matching TRBD1. The CDR3 is made up of 13 amino acids. V was clipped by 1 base and J by 11 bases; unmatched bases: 8. The V gene's germline CDR1 is SGHAT and CDR2 FQNNGV. The CDR3 sequence is CASSLGAPGQKYF. In DNA form, the CDR3 reads TGTGCCAGCAGCTTAGGGGCCCCGGGACAGAAGTACTTC.

The chain carries TRBV25-1 and TRBJ2-3; D remains ambiguous. V was cut by 1 base and J by 5 bases, with 7 bases left in between. CDR1 is MGHDK and CDR2 is SYGVNS in the germline V gene. The CDR3 sequence is 13 residues long. CDR3: CASSESPVDTQYF. CDR3 nucleotides: TGTGCCAGCAGTGAATCCCCGGTAGATACGCAGTATTTT.

V is TRBV9 and J is TRBJ1-2; unclear D gene. In germline, CDR1 is SGDLS, CDR2 YYNGEE. Trimming shortened V by 0 bases and J by 3 bases, and 6 bases separated the two germline ends. The CDR3 runs to 13 residues. The CDR3 DNA follows: TGTGCCAGCAGCGTAGGAGCGGACTATGGCTACACCTTC. It yields the protein CASSVGADYGYTF.

The chain recombines TRBV5-4 with TRBJ1-1; a possible D gene is TRBD1 (6 bases). With 2 bases removed from V and 10 bases from J, the gap between germline ends came to 15 bases. Looked up from germline, CDR1 is SGHNT and CDR2 is YYREEE (reference sequence). The CDR3 runs 13 residues. This chain's CDR3 is CASSFRSGEGAFF. CDR3 nucleotides: TGTGCCAGCAGCTTTCGGTCAGGGGAGGGAGCTTTCTTT.

This chain connects TRBV29-1 to TRBJ1-5; D perhaps matches TRBD1 (5 bases). Trimming cost V 4 bases and J 5 bases, with 15 bases left between them. The CDR3 covers 14 residues. Germline-derived CDR1 and CDR2 are SQVTM and ANQGSEA. The CDR3 DNA follows: TGCAGCGTTGTCTTGGTAGGGGTGGATCAGCCCCAGCATTTT. This sequence encodes CSVVLVGVDQPQHF.

V usage is TRBV29-1 and J usage is TRBJ1-2, with TRBD1 matching 9 bases. Germline V gives CDR1 SQVTM, CDR2 ANQGSEA. J gave up 4 bases and V 5 bases, and 8 bases lay outside the gene matches. The CDR3 sequence is 14 residues long. Here the CDR3 reads CSVIPGQGAYGYTF. DNA for the CDR3: TGCAGCGTTATTCCGGGACAGGGAGCCTATGGCTACACCTTC. Together with reference TRBV29-1 and TRBJ1-2, the CDR3 gives the full variable domain: SAVISQKPSRDICQRGTSLTIQCQVDSQVTMMFWYRQQPGQSLTLIATANQGSEATYESGFVIDKFPISRPNLTFSTLTVSNMSPEDSSIYLCSVIPGQGAYGYTFGSGTRLTVV.

The chain is built from TRBV4-2 and TRBJ2-4; D is perhaps TRBD2 (6 bases). The CDR3 has 14 residues. Deletions cut 4 bases from V and 14 bases from J, with 21 bases between. The V gene's germline CDR1 is LGHNA and CDR2 YNFKEQ. The CDR3: CASSPRRFSGDKYF. The CDR3 bases are TGTGCCAGCAGCCCGAGGAGGTTTAGCGGCGATAAGTACTTC.

V usage is TRBV15 and J usage is TRBJ1-2; D remains unclear. The V gene's germline CDR1 is LNHNV and CDR2 YYDKDF (reference sequence). Deletions cut 0 bases from V and 2 bases from J, with 7 bases between. CDR3 length: 14 amino acids. The CDR3 coding sequence is TGTGCCACCAGCAGAGATCGAGGAAACTATGGCTACACCTTC. Protein sequence: CATSRDRGNYGYTF.